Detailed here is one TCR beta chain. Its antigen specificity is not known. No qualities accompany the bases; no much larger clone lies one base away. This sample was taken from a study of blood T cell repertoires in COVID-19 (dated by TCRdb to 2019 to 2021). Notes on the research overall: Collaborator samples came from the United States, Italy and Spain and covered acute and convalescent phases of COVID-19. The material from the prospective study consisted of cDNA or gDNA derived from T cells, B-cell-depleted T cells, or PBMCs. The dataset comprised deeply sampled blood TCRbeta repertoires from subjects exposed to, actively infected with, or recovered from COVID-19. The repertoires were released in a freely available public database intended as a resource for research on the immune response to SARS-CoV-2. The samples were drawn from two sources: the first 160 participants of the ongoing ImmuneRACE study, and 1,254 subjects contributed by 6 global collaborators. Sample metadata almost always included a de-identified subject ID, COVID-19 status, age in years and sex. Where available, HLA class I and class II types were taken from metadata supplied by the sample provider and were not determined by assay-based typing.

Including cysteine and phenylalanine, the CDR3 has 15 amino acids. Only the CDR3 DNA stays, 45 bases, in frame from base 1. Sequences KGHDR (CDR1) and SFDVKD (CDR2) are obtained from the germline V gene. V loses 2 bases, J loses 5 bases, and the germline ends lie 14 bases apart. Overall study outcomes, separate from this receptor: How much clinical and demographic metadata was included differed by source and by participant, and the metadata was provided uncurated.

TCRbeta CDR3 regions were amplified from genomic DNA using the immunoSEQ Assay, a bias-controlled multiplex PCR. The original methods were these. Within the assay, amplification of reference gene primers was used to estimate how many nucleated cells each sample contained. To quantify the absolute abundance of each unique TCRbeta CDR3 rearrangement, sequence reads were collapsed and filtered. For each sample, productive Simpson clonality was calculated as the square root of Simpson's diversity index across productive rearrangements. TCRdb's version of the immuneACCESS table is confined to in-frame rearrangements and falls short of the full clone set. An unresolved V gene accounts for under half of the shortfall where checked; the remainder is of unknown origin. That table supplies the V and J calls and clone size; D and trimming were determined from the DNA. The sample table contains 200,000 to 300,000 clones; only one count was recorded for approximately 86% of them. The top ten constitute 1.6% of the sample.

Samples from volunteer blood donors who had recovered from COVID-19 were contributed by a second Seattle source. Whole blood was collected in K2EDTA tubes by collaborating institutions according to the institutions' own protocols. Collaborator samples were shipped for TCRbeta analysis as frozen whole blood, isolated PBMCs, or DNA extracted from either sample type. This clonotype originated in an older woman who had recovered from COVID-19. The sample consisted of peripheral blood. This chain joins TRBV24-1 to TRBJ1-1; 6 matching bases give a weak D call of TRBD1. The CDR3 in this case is CATSDSRAGDTEAFF. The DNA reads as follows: TGTGCCACCAGTGATTCCCGAGCAGGGGATACTGAAGCTTTCTTT.